These 26 T cell receptor beta chains were all obtained from the same sample, sequenced in a study of shared clonotypes between healthy human individuals. The repertoire was sequenced with immunoSEQ multiplex PCR; TCRdb's copy has only in-frame clones and lacks some. The sample holds 2 million or so clones, 85% to 95% seen once. Sequenced: naive CD4+ T cells sorted from blood. Subset given: CD45RA+ positively selected. The receptors were gathered from a man aged 18 to 30 in good health.

The V call is TRBV11-3, the J call TRBJ2-2, with TRBD1 identical over 8 bases. V shed 3 bases and J 4 bases; nucleotides not matched to a gene: 4. Germline CDR1 SGHNT, CDR2 YENEEA. CDR3 length: 15 amino acids. Here the CDR3 reads CASSFGTGGTGELFF. The CDR3 region has the DNA TGTGCCAGCAGCTTCGGGACAGGAGGCACCGGGGAGCTGTTTTTT.

J is TRBJ1-1 and V is TRBV28; no firm D call. CDR3 length: 14 residues. Trimming shortened V by 7 bases and J by 2 bases, and 14 bases separated the two germline ends. Germline V gene data show CDR1 as MDHEN and CDR2 as SYDVKM. CDR3 bases: TGTGCCAGCATATTTGGAGGGATTAACACTGAAGCTTTCTTT. Amino acid sequence: CASIFGGINTEAFF.

The CDR3 sequence is CASSPKFTSDGADTQYF. The CDR3 DNA reads TGCGCCAGCAGCCCGAAATTTACTAGCGATGGCGCAGATACGCAGTATTTT. The chain couples TRBV4-1 to TRBJ2-3; 7 nucleotides align to TRBD2. Germline lookup yields CDR1 MGHRA and CDR2 YSYEKL. V trimming: 4 bases; J trimming: 4 bases; junction bases outside the gene matches: 14. The CDR3 runs to 17 residues.

This chain joins TRBV9 and TRBJ1-2; unclear D gene. CDR3 length: 13 residues. The V and J ends lost 7 bases and 3 bases respectively, with 13 bases between them. The V gene's germline CDR1 is SGDLS and CDR2 YYNGEE. CDR3 in amino acids: CASVPGCDYGYTF. CDR3 nucleotide sequence: TGTGCCAGCGTTCCCGGATGTGACTATGGCTACACCTTC.

V and J are TRBV7-2 and TRBJ2-1; D remains ambiguous. V lost 3 bases to trimming and J lost 8 bases, with 20 bases between them. Germline CDR1 reads SGHTA; CDR2 reads FQGNSA. The CDR3 runs 16 residues. DNA of the CDR3: TGTGCCAGCAGCTTTTATCCATGGGGTCAGGTCGATGAGCAGTTCTTC. It specifies CASSFYPWGQVDEQFF.

The V call is TRBV5-8, the J call TRBJ2-7; 8 positions agree with TRBD1. Unmatched junction bases numbered 5, after V lost 4 bases and J lost 5 bases. The CDR3 covers 13 residues. Germline V gives CDR1 SGHTS, CDR2 YDEGEE. The CDR3 here is CASSPTGDNEQYF. The CDR3 DNA sequence: TGTGCCAGCAGCCCGACAGGGGACAACGAGCAGTACTTC.

Remarks on this clone: The sample has other DNA sequences that encode this CDR3 too. The V gene is TRBV6-1, the J gene TRBJ1-5; 9 bases align to TRBD1. CDR3 length: 15 amino acids. V shed 5 bases and J 1 base; nucleotides not matched to a gene: 3. Germline V gives CDR1 MNHNS, CDR2 SASEGT. This CDR3 reads CASSPGQGSNQPQHF. The CDR3 DNA reads as TGTGCCAGCAGTCCCGGACAGGGGAGCAATCAGCCCCAGCATTTT.

The V gene is TRBV10-3, the J gene TRBJ2-2; 10 bases match TRBD1. The CDR3 has 15 residues. Germline CDR1 is ENHRY and CDR2 is SYGVKD. The V gene end was trimmed by 7 bases and the J gene end by 6 bases; junction bases not matched to a gene: 8. The CDR3 sequence is CAIKTGQGSPGELFF. Written as DNA, the CDR3 is TGTGCCATCAAGACGGGACAGGGGTCCCCCGGGGAGCTGTTTTTT.

The chain uses TRBV6-1 and TRBJ1-2, with D tentatively TRBD1 (6 bases). This CDR3 has 14 amino acids. CDR1 and CDR2 (germline): MNHNS, SASEGT. Between the trimmed V and J ends, which lost 2 bases and 5 bases, there was a span of 12 bases. The CDR3 DNA reads as TGTGCCAGCAGTGAATTGGCAGGGGTATATGGCTACACCTTC. Protein product: CASSELAGVYGYTF.

The chain joins TRBV30 to TRBJ2-3, with 9 bases identical to TRBD2. In germline, CDR1 is GTSNPN, CDR2 SVGIG (reference sequence). Trimming removed 0 bases from V and 0 bases from J; junction bases left unmatched: 1. This CDR3 is 15 amino acids long. The CDR3 nucleotides read TGTGCCTGGAGTGTAGCGGGGGGTAGCACAGATACGCAGTATTTT. Translation gives CAWSVAGGSTDTQYF.

The chain joins TRBV20-1 to TRBJ2-7, with D maybe TRBD2 (6 bases). Deletions cut 3 bases from V and 5 bases from J, with 8 bases between. This CDR3 contains 11 residues. Germline V gene sequence: CDR1 DFQATT, CDR2 SNEGSKA (reference sequence). CDR3 DNA sequence: TGCAGTGCTAGCTGGGGGGACGAGCAGTACTTC. This sequence encodes CSASWGDEQYF.

This rearrangement joins TRBV7-3 to TRBJ2-2; D remains ambiguous. The germline V gene encodes CDR1 SGHTA and CDR2 FQGTGA. This CDR3 has 11 amino acids. Trimming pared 5 bases from V and 8 bases from J, leaving 6 bases between. CDR3 sequence reads: CASSPGGELFF. CDR3 DNA: TGTGCCAGCAGCCCCGGGGGGGAGCTGTTTTTT.

The V call is TRBV4-2, the J call TRBJ1-2; 8 positions match TRBD1. The CDR3 has 13 residues. Germline V CDR1 and CDR2: LGHNA, YNFKEQ. J gave up 4 bases and V 8 bases, and 6 bases lay outside the gene matches. The CDR3, as DNA: TGTGCCAGCGCCACCGGGACAGGCTATGGCTACACCTTC. Its protein is CASATGTGYGYTF.

The chain is built from TRBV5-3 and TRBJ1-4, with 7 bases fitting TRBD1. TRBV5-3 is recorded as an ORF, its role being uncertain. This CDR3 contains 17 residues. J lost 0 bases, V lost 10 bases, and 15 bases had no gene match. Here the CDR3 DNA reads TGTGCCTTCTCAATGGGACAGCGAAAATCAACTAATGAAAAACTGTTTTTT. As protein: CAFSMGQRKSTNEKLFF.

The gene calls are TRBV27 and TRBJ1-6; 12 bases map to TRBD1. The V gene's germline CDR1 is MNHEY and CDR2 SMNVEV (reference sequence). The CDR3 covers 15 residues. J gave up 10 bases and V 4 bases, and 5 bases lay outside the gene matches. In nucleotides, the CDR3 is TGTGCCAGCAGTTCGGGGACAGGGGGCACATCACCCCTCCACTTT. Residues: CASSSGTGGTSPLHF.

This chain connects TRBV6-1 to TRBJ1-6; the D gene is possibly TRBD1 (6 bases). Germline V gene data show CDR1 as MNHNS and CDR2 as SASEGT. Trimming shortened V by 0 bases and J by 6 bases, and 12 bases separated the two germline ends. The length of the CDR3 is 16 residues. In DNA form, the CDR3 reads TGTGCCAGCAGTGAAGCGGGGGGCAAATTTAATTCACCCCTCCACTTT. It is translated as CASSEAGGKFNSPLHF.

This clone was found once. This chain joins TRBV5-1 and TRBJ1-1; D unresolved. V was pared by 2 bases and J by 0 bases, with 5 bases between. Germline CDR1 and CDR2: SGHRS and YFSETQ. The CDR3 runs to 13 residues. This chain's CDR3 is CASSFGLNTEAFF. In DNA form, the CDR3 reads TGCGCCAGCAGCTTCGGTCTGAACACTGAAGCTTTCTTT.

Points on this clone: A much larger clone lies a single base off, so this may be a read error. The chain is built from TRBV21-1 and TRBJ2-3. TRBV21-1 is a pseudogene locus. This CDR3 region has 11 residues. The CDR3 here is CASSITDTQYF. In DNA, the CDR3 is TGTGCCAGCAGCATCACAGATACGCAGTATTTT.

The rearrangement uses TRBV7-3 and TRBJ2-1; 7 bases are a match to TRBD1. The CDR3 loop spans 15 amino acids. Germline V lookup: CDR1 SGHTA, CDR2 FQGTGA. V was clipped by 6 bases and J by 0 bases; unmatched bases: 5. The CDR3 is CASSRRQGSYNEQFF. CDR3 sequence (DNA): TGTGCCAGCAGTCGACGACAGGGCTCCTACAATGAGCAGTTCTTC.

This clone was seen only once. The rearrangement joins TRBV6-5 to TRBJ2-5, with D possibly called TRBD1 or TRBD2 (6 bases each). The CDR3 spans 16 residues. The germline V gene encodes CDR1 MNHEY and CDR2 SVGAGI. Trimming cost V 6 bases and J 0 bases, with 17 bases left between them. CDR3 sequence (DNA): TGTGCCAGCAGCTACGGGGGCGGGATGTACCAAGAGACCCAGTACTTC. The encoded protein is CASSYGGGMYQETQYF.

The rearrangement links TRBV29-1 to TRBJ2-1; possibly TRBD2 for D (6 bases). This CDR3 comprises 13 residues. The V end was cut by 7 bases, the J end by 5 bases, with 15 bases between. Germline V lookup: CDR1 SQVTM, CDR2 ANQGSEA. The CDR3 loop is CSAVPGVHNEQFF. The CDR3 nucleotides are TGCAGCGCAGTGCCGGGGGTCCACAATGAGCAGTTCTTC.

The V gene is TRBV7-2, the J gene TRBJ2-3; TRBD2 agrees at 10 bases. The CDR3 spans 16 residues. V was pared by 4 bases and J by 7 bases, with 11 bases of the junction left unmatched. CDR1 SGHTA and CDR2 FQGNSA come from the germline V gene. The CDR3 protein is CASSSGASGRINTQYF. The CDR3 DNA follows: TGTGCCAGCAGCTCGGGGGCTAGCGGGAGAATTAATACGCAGTATTTT.

This clone was found a few times. This chain links TRBV13 with TRBJ1-2, with 8 positions matching TRBD1. The J segment lost 3 bases and the V segment lost 6 bases, leaving 6 bases of the junction unmatched. The germline gives CDR1 PRHDT, CDR2 FYEKMQ (reference sequence). The CDR3 is 14 amino acids. The CDR3: CASSQGQGHYGYTF. Here the CDR3 DNA reads TGTGCCAGCAGTCAAGGACAGGGACACTATGGCTACACCTTC.

This clone was observed once. The rearrangement links TRBV11-3 to TRBJ2-1, with 12 bases lining up with TRBD1. This CDR3 has 19 amino acids. V lost 1 base and J lost 5; bases outside the gene matches: 12. Germline assignment: CDR1 SGHNT and CDR2 YENEEA. CDR3 DNA: TGTGCCAGCAGCTTAGGGGACAGGGGGCGCAAGATCCAGGACAATGAGCAGTTCTTC. Residues: CASSLGDRGRKIQDNEQFF.

The sample holds one count of this clone. This rearrangement joins TRBV30 to TRBJ1-2; D perhaps matches TRBD1 (6 bases). V dropped 0 bases and J dropped 2 bases, with 10 bases sitting between them. Germline CDR1 reads GTSNPN; CDR2 reads SVGIG (reference sequence). The CDR3 totals 14 residues. The CDR3 here is CAWSVGTSNYGYTF. CDR3 sequence (DNA): TGTGCCTGGAGTGTAGGGACAAGCAACTATGGCTACACCTTC.

V gene TRBV19 combines with J gene TRBJ2-2; D is perhaps TRBD1 (6 bases). Germline V CDR1 and CDR2: LNHDA, SQIVND (reference sequence). The CDR3 runs 14 residues. The V gene lost 7 bases and the J gene lost 4 bases, with 13 bases spanning the gap. The CDR3, as DNA: TGTGCCAGTACTCTTGGACAGACCACCGGGGAGCTGTTTTTT. It codes for CASTLGQTTGELFF. Full variable domain (missing parts from reference TRBV19 and TRBJ2-2): DGGITQSPKYLFRKEGQNVTLSCEQNLNHDAMYWYRQDPGQGLRLIYYSQIVNDFQKGDIAEGYSVSREKKESFPLTVTSAQKNPTAFYLCASTLGQTTGELFFGEGSRLTVL.